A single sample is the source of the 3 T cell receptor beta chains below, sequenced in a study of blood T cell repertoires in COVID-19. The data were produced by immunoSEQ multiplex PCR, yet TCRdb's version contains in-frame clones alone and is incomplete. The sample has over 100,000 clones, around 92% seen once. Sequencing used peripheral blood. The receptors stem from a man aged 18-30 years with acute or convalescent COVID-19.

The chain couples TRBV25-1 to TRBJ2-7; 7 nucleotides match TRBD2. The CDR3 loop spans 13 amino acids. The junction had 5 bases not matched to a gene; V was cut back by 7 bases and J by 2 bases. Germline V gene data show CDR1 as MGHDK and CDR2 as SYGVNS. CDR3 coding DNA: TGTGCCAGCACTCGGCGGGGGACCTACGAGCAGTACTTC. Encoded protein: CASTRRGTYEQYF.

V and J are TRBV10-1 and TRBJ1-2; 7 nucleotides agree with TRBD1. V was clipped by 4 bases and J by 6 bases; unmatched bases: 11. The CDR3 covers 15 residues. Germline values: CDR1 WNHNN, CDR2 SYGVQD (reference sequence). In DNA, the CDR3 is TGCGCCAGCAGTGTCTATGGGAGACAGGGTCATGGCTACACCTTC. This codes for CASSVYGRQGHGYTF.

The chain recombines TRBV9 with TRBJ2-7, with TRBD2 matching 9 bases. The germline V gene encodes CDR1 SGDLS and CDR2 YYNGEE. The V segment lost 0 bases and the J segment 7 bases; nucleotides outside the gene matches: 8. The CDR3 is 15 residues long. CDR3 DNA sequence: TGTGCCAGCAGCGTAGCCGGCGGGGGGGCAGGGGAGCAGTACTTC. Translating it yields CASSVAGGGAGEQYF.